This entry lists 31 T cell receptor beta chains sequenced from one sample in a study of blood T cell repertoires in COVID-19. Clones were read by immunoSEQ multiplex PCR, and TCRdb kept only the in-frame ones, dropping some. The data show about 380,000 clones, 88% seen once. Sample: PBMCs or T cells enriched from blood (not recorded which). These receptors all come from a young woman who had recovered from COVID-19.

The rearrangement links TRBV7-6 to TRBJ1-1, with D unclear. Trimming took off 3 bases at V and 5 bases at J, with 22 bases between the two ends. Germline values: CDR1 SGHVS, CDR2 FNYEAQ. This CDR3 has 17 amino acids. CDR3 sequence: CASSLGWVRVLGTEAFF. The CDR3 DNA reads as TGTGCCAGCAGCTTGGGCTGGGTGAGGGTATTGGGTACTGAAGCTTTCTTT.

V is TRBV4-3 and J is TRBJ2-7; tentatively, D is TRBD2 (5 bases). The CDR3 spans 14 residues. The V end was cut by 5 bases, the J end by 3 bases, with 14 bases between. Per the germline V gene, CDR1 is LGHNA and CDR2 is YSLEER. The CDR3 here is CASSSGLGGYEQYF. DNA for the CDR3: TGCGCCAGCAGCTCGGGCCTCGGAGGCTACGAGCAGTACTTC.

The chain employs TRBV2 and TRBJ1-5, with D perhaps matching TRBD1 (6 bases). This CDR3 is 16 amino acids long. Germline CDR1 reads SNHLY; CDR2 reads FYNNEI. Trimming removed 6 bases from V and 4 bases from J, with 19 bases in between. Here the CDR3 DNA reads TGTGCCAGCAGCCCCGGGCCCGGACAGCCGAATCAGCCCCAGCATTTT. It specifies CASSPGPGQPNQPQHF.

The chain is built from TRBV21-1 and TRBJ2-7; the table's D call TRBD2 went unverified against the DNA. TRBV21-1 is marked as a pseudogene. The CDR3 contains 15 residues. CDR3 in amino acids: CASLTSGGAYYEQYF. In DNA form, the CDR3 reads TGTGCCAGCCTGACTAGCGGGGGGGCCTACTACGAGCAGTACTTC.

The genes are TRBV6-1 and TRBJ1-1, with 7 bases lining up with TRBD1. Germline values: CDR1 MNHNS, CDR2 SASEGT. The CDR3 sequence is 14 residues long. J was trimmed by 5 bases and V by 2 bases; bases with no gene match: 5. The CDR3 nucleotides read TGTGCCAGCAGTGAATCCCCAGGGGGGACTGAAGCTTTCTTT. Encoded protein: CASSESPGGTEAFF.

The chain is built from TRBV6-5 and TRBJ1-3; D gene ambiguous. The length of the CDR3 is 15 residues. V gave up 6 bases and J gave up 4 bases, with 16 bases separating them. Germline lookup yields CDR1 MNHEY and CDR2 SVGAGI. CDR3 amino acids: CASSLGSARGNTIYF. The CDR3 nucleotides read TGTGCCAGCAGCCTCGGCAGCGCGAGGGGAAACACCATATATTTT.

The chain joins TRBV29-1 to TRBJ2-7, with D possibly being TRBD1 (5 bases). The CDR3 contains 13 residues. CDR1 SQVTM and CDR2 ANQGSEA come from the germline V gene. Trimming shortened V by 0 bases and J by 0 bases, and 6 bases separated the two germline ends. Written as DNA, the CDR3 is TGCAGCGTTGAAGAACAGGACTCCTACGAGCAGTACTTC. Translating gives CSVEEQDSYEQYF.

The rearrangement uses TRBV6-5 and TRBJ1-6; 8 bases match TRBD1. The CDR3 runs to 15 residues. Germline V gene sequence: CDR1 MNHEY, CDR2 SVGAGI. Trimming cost V 2 bases and J 7 bases; bases outside gene matches: 4. This chain's CDR3 is CASSYQGQGNSPLHF. Written as DNA, the CDR3 is TGTGCCAGCAGTTACCAAGGACAGGGAAATTCACCCCTCCACTTT.

The J gene is TRBJ1-2, the V gene TRBV19, with D possibly matching TRBD1 (5 bases). Trimming stripped 6 bases from V and 2 bases from J, with 22 bases between. Per the germline V gene, CDR1 is LNHDA and CDR2 is SQIVND (reference sequence). The CDR3 spans 17 residues. As DNA, the CDR3 is TGTGCCAGTAGCGCTCCGCTGCGACAGAGAATAAACTATGGCTACACCTTC. Protein sequence: CASSAPLRQRINYGYTF.

This clone showed up just once. The V call is TRBV7-2, the J call TRBJ1-2; a possible D gene is TRBD1 (6 bases). The CDR3 has 14 residues. The V gene lost 1 base and the J gene lost 3 bases, with 9 bases spanning the gap. Germline CDR1 reads SGHTA; CDR2 reads FQGNSA. The CDR3 sequence: CASSLGGTYYGYTF. The CDR3 nucleotides are TGTGCCAGCAGCTTAGGGGGGACATACTATGGCTACACCTTC. The complete variable domain, with remaining parts taken from reference TRBV7-2 and TRBJ1-2, reads GAGVSQSPSNKVTEKGKDVELRCDPISGHTALYWYRQSLGQGLEFLIYFQGNSAPDKSGLPSDRFSAERTGGSVSTLTIQRTQQEDSAVYLCASSLGGTYYGYTFGSGTRLTVV.

The chain employs TRBV6-4 and TRBJ2-5; 9 bases align to TRBD1. Germline V gives CDR1 MRHNA, CDR2 SNTAGT. There are 17 residues in the CDR3. Trimming took 2 bases from V and 1 from J; bases not matched to a gene: 8. CDR3: CASSDPYRDRAQETQYF. In DNA, the CDR3 is TGTGCCAGCAGTGACCCTTATCGGGACAGGGCCCAAGAGACCCAGTACTTC.

This clone was detected a few times. This chain links TRBV25-1 with TRBJ1-2, with a weak D call TRBD1 (6 bases). V dropped 3 bases and J dropped 7 bases, with 15 bases sitting between them. This CDR3 comprises 14 residues. Germline assignment: CDR1 MGHDK and CDR2 SYGVNS. CDR3 sequence (DNA): TGTGCCAGCAGTGATCGTGGGGGGGCTCGTGGCTACACCTTC. Residues: CASSDRGGARGYTF.

The chain has TRBV30 and TRBJ1-2; D unresolved. Germline V lookup: CDR1 GTSNPN, CDR2 SVGIG (reference sequence). The CDR3 runs 12 residues. V was clipped by 0 bases and J by 8 bases, with 10 bases between them. The CDR3 nucleotides read TGTGCCTGGAGTGTACTCTACGAGGGCTACACCTTC. Its translation: CAWSVLYEGYTF.

The chain uses TRBV3-1 (or the pseudogene TRBV3-2) and TRBJ2-1, with a weak D call TRBD2 (5 bases). The CDR3 extends over 15 amino acids. V lost 4 bases to trimming and J lost 2 bases, with 12 bases between them. Germline-derived CDR1 and CDR2 are LGHDT and YNNKEL (reference sequence). The CDR3 coding sequence is TGTGCCAGCAGCCCTAGGACTGAGACCTACAATGAGCAGTTCTTC. This gives the protein CASSPRTETYNEQFF.

The rearrangement uses TRBV12-3 or TRBV12-4 and TRBJ2-1; 7 bases are shared with TRBD1. V lost 5 bases and J lost 9; bases outside the gene matches: 7. The CDR3 sequence is 13 residues long. The CDR3 here is CASSTKGASEQFF. CDR3 DNA sequence: TGTGCCAGCAGTACCAAGGGGGCGAGTGAGCAGTTCTTC.

The chain links TRBV5-1 to TRBJ1-1; 7 bases match TRBD1. The V gene end was trimmed by 0 bases and the J gene end by 1 base; junction bases not matched to a gene: 3. In germline, CDR1 is SGHRS, CDR2 YFSETQ. The CDR3 totals 15 residues. The CDR3 region is CASSLARTGNTEAFF. CDR3 DNA sequence: TGCGCCAGCAGCTTGGCTAGGACAGGGAACACTGAAGCTTTCTTT. The full variable domain, completed using reference TRBV5-1 and TRBJ1-1, is KAGVTQTPRYLIKTRGQQVTLSCSPISGHRSVSWYQQTPGQGLQFLFEYFSETQRNKGNFPGRFSGRQFSNSRSEMNVSTLELGDSALYLCASSLARTGNTEAFFGQGTRLTVV.

The rearrangement uses TRBV9 and TRBJ2-3, with D perhaps TRBD2 (5 bases). V was pared by 3 bases and J by 5 bases, with 22 bases between. Germline CDR1 and CDR2: SGDLS and YYNGEE. The CDR3 extends over 17 amino acids. In DNA, the CDR3 is TGTGCCAGCAGCGCGTCTAGCCTGGCACTGGGAGAAGATACGCAGTATTTT. It yields the protein CASSASSLALGEDTQYF.

The rearrangement links TRBV5-1 to TRBJ1-2; 8 bases are shared with TRBD1. The trim removed 5 bases at V and 10 bases at J, leaving 7 bases unmatched. This CDR3 has 12 residues. The V gene's germline CDR1 is SGHRS and CDR2 YFSETQ. This chain's CDR3 is CASRTGVKPYTF. The DNA for the CDR3 is TGCGCCAGCAGGACAGGGGTTAAGCCCTACACCTTC.

V is TRBV7-3 and J is TRBJ1-1; D unclear. Germline loops: CDR1 SGHTA, CDR2 FQGTGA. The CDR3 runs to 13 residues. With 4 bases removed from V and 1 base from J, the gap between germline ends came to 7 bases. Here the CDR3 reads CASSSRPNTEAFF. Here the CDR3 DNA reads TGTGCCAGCAGCTCCAGGCCGAACACTGAAGCTTTCTTT.

V gene TRBV4-3 combines with J gene TRBJ2-7; 7 nucleotides match TRBD2. The CDR3 spans 15 residues. After removal of 0 bases from V and 0 bases from J, the junction contained 2 bases not matched to a gene. Germline CDR1 LGHNA, CDR2 YSLEER. The CDR3 is CASSQDRDYSYEQYF. The CDR3 bases are TGCGCCAGCAGCCAAGACCGGGACTACTCCTACGAGCAGTACTTC.

The chain combines TRBV30 with TRBJ2-3; the match to TRBD2 covers 7 bases. The CDR3 has 16 amino acids. The V gene end was trimmed by 0 bases and the J gene end by 2 bases; junction bases not matched to a gene: 8. The germline CDR1 and CDR2 sequences are GTSNPN and SVGIG (reference sequence). The CDR3 sequence is CAWSVPASGYTDTQYF. The CDR3 DNA follows: TGTGCCTGGAGTGTTCCGGCTAGCGGCTACACAGATACGCAGTATTTT.

The V and J genes are TRBV6-6 and TRBJ1-2, with 11 bases aligning to TRBD1. V was clipped by 4 bases and J by 4 bases; unmatched bases: 8. Per germline, CDR1 MNHNY and CDR2 SVGAGI (reference sequence). CDR3 length equals 16 residues. The CDR3 spells CASSSERTGGSYGYTF. The CDR3 region has the DNA TGTGCCAGCAGTTCAGAACGGACAGGGGGCTCCTATGGCTACACCTTC.

The chain carries TRBV11-3 and TRBJ2-5; possibly TRBD1 for D (7 bases). The CDR3 sequence is 15 residues long. Between the trimmed V and J ends, which lost 5 bases and 0 bases, there was a span of 13 bases. Looked up from germline, CDR1 is SGHNT and CDR2 is YENEEA. The CDR3 DNA reads as TGTGCCAGCAGCGGCGGGACAGCCGACCAAGAGACCCAGTACTTC. This gives the protein CASSGGTADQETQYF.

This clone was picked up a small number of times. The CDR3 spells CASSQVGHATNEKLFF. For the CDR3, the DNA is TGCGCCAGCAGCCAAGTAGGACACGCAACTAATGAAAAACTGTTTTTT. The gene calls are TRBV4-1 and TRBJ1-4, with D maybe TRBD1 (5 bases). Trimming removed 1 base at V and 0 bases at J, with 9 bases between. CDR3 length: 16 amino acids. The V gene's germline CDR1 is MGHRA and CDR2 YSYEKL.

This chain links TRBV20-1 with TRBJ1-2; maybe TRBD1 (6 bases). Germline loops: CDR1 DFQATT, CDR2 SNEGSKA (reference sequence). The CDR3 contains 14 residues. The V and J ends lost 3 bases and 4 bases respectively, with 15 bases between them. CDR3 in amino acids: CSASTAGVVYGYTF. The CDR3 nucleotides are TGCAGTGCTAGTACGGCAGGGGTGGTCTATGGCTACACCTTC.

This sequence joins TRBV5-5 and TRBJ2-3; 9 bases are shared with TRBD1. J gave up 2 bases and V 2 bases, and 6 bases lay outside the gene matches. There are 16 residues in the CDR3. Per germline, CDR1 SGHKS and CDR2 YYEKEE (reference sequence). In DNA, the CDR3 is TGTGCCAGCAGCTTACGGACAGGGGACCTCACAGATACGCAGTATTTT. Translated, it gives CASSLRTGDLTDTQYF.

The chain carries TRBV19 and TRBJ2-1, with D tentatively TRBD1 (9 bases). Trimming stripped 0 bases from V and 8 bases from J, with 20 bases between. This CDR3 region has 17 residues. Looked up from germline, CDR1 is LNHDA and CDR2 is SQIVND (reference sequence). For the CDR3, the DNA is TGTGCCAGTAGTATAGATAGCGGGACAGGGCCTAACGATGAGCAGTTCTTC. Residues: CASSIDSGTGPNDEQFF.

This rearrangement joins TRBV28 to TRBJ1-1; D gene ambiguous. Germline assignment: CDR1 MDHEN and CDR2 SYDVKM. Trimming removed 3 bases from V and 1 base from J, with 3 bases in between. This CDR3 is built from 12 residues. CDR3 residues: CASSFGNTEAFF. CDR3 nucleotides: TGTGCCAGCAGTTTCGGGAACACTGAAGCTTTCTTT.

This clone was picked up a small number of times. The J gene is TRBJ2-5, the V gene TRBV6-6, with a tentative D call TRBD2 (6 bases). V gave up 5 bases and J gave up 1 base, with 11 bases separating them. Per germline, CDR1 MNHNY and CDR2 SVGAGI (reference sequence). CDR3 length: 14 amino acids. The CDR3 coding sequence is TGTGCCAGCAGTCGATCCGGGGGCCAAGAGACCCAGTACTTC. It translates to CASSRSGGQETQYF.

CDR3 DNA: TGTGCCAGCAGCCGTCTCTACGAGCAGTACTTC. It encodes CASSRLYEQYF. The rearrangement joins TRBV7-9 to TRBJ2-7; D not resolved. CDR1 is SEHNR and CDR2 is FQNEAQ in the germline V gene (reference sequence). The CDR3 is made up of 11 amino acids. V was shortened by 5 bases and J by 3 bases, with 5 bases between the two germline ends.

The CDR3 reads CASSVLPGQGNYGYTF. In DNA form, the CDR3 reads TGTGCCAGCAGCGTCCTTCCGGGACAGGGGAACTATGGCTACACCTTC. This chain uses TRBV9 with TRBJ1-2; 10 nucleotides match TRBD1. The CDR3 runs to 16 residues. The germline CDR1 and CDR2 sequences are SGDLS and YYNGEE. Losses at the gene ends were 2 bases for V and 2 bases for J; bases not matched to a gene: 6.